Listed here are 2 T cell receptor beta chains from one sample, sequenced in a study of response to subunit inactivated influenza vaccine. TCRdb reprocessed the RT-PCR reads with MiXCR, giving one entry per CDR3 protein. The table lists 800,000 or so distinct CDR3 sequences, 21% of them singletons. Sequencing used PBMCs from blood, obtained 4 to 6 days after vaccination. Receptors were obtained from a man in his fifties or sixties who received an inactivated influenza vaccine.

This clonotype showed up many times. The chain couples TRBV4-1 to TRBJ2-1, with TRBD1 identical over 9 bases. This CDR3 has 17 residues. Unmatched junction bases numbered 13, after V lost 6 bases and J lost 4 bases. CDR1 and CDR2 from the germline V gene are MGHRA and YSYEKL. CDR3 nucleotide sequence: TGCGCCAGCAGTCGAACTCCGGGACAGGGAGTATACAATGAGCAGTTCTTC. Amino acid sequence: CASSRTPGQGVYNEQFF.

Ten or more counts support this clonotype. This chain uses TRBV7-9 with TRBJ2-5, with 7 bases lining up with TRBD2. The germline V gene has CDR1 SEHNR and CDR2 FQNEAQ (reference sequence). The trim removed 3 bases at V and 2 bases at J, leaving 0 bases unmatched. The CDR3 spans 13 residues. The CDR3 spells CASSLGLQETQYF. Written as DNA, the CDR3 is TGTGCCAGCAGCTTGGGACTACAAGAGACCCAGTACTTC.